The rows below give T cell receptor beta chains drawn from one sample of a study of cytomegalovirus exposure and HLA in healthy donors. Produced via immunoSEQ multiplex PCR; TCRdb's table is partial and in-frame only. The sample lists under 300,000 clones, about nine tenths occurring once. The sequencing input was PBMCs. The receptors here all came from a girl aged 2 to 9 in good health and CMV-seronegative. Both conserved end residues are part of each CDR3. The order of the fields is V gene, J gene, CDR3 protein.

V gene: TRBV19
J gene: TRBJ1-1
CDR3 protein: CASSPQRQGMNTEAFF

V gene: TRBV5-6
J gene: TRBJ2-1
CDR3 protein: CASSLPTSWARDEQFF

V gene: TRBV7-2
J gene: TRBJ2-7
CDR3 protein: CASSLDRGRLYEQYF

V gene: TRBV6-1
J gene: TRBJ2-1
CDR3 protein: CASRDRGNNEQFF

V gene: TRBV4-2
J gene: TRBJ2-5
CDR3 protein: CASSQGLAGGQGETQYF

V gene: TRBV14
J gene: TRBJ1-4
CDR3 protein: CASSQPDRDNEKLFF

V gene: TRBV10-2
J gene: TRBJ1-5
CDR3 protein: CASHPGQSYQPQHF

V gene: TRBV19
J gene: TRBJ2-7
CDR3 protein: CASSPGVLGATYEQYF

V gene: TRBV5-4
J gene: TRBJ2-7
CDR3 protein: CASSFGQGSPYEQYF

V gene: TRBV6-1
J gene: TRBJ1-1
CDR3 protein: CASSEFGVNTEAFF

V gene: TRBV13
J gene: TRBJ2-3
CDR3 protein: CASSTGLAQTTDTQYF

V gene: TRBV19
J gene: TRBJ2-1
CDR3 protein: CASSTYGTGSSYNEQFF

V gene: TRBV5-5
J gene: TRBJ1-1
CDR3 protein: CASSPPAPPGTEAFF

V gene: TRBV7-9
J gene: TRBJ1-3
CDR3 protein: CASSRGTAAIISGNTIYF

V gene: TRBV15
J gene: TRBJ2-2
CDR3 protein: CATRGLAGELTGELFF

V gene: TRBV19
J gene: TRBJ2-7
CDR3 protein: CASTEGTSSHYEQYF

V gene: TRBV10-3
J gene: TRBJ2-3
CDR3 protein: CAITPLEGSDTQYF

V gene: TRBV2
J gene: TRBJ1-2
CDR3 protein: CASYAEGGFGYTF

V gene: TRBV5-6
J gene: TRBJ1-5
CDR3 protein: CASSFVGADQPQHF

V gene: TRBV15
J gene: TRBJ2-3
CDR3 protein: CATSRDRAADTQYF

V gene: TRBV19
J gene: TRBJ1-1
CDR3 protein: CASSIWGGSLNTEAFF

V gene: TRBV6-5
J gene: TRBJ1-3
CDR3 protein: CATGRRGSGNTIYF

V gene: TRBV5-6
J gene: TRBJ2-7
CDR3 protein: CASSQQGSLASEQYF

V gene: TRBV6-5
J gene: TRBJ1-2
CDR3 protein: CASSYNRANYGYTF

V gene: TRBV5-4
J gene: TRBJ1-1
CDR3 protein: CASGQGPGAEAFF

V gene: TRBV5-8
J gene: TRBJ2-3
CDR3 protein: CASSSGGTSTDTQYF

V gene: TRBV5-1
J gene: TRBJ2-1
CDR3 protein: CASSLVGLAGGWNEQFF

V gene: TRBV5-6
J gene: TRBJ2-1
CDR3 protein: CASSLGQLVEQFF

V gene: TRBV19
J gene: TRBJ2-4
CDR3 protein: CASSIERTPGAKNIQYF

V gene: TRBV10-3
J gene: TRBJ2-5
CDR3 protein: CAIRPGSRVETQYF

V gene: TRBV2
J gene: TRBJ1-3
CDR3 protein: CASIPRGVGSGNTIYF

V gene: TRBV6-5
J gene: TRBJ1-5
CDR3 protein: CASQEVGTGAQPQHF

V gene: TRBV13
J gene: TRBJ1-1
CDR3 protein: CASSYRQGRNTEAFF

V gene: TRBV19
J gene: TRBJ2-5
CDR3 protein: CANRGLAPSQYF

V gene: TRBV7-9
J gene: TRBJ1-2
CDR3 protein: CASSLVLFYGYTF

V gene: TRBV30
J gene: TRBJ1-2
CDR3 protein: CAWEPMTAQGGYTF

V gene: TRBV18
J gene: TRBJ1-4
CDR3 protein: CASSVVTGVHEKLFF

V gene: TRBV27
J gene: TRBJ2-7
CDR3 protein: CASSLSTGGALSYEQYF

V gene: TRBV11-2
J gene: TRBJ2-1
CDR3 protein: CASSATWGRGQFF

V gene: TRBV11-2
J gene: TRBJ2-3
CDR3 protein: CASSSGLAGGTQYF

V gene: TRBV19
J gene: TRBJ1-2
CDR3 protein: CASSSGSGGRPANYGYTF

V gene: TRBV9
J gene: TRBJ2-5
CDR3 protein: CASSAPGVGETQYF

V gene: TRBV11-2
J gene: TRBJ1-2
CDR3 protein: CASSPSGFGYTF

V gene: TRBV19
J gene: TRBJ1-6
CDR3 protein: CASDRGLYNSPLHF

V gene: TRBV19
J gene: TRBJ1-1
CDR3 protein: CASSIYHRTNTEAFF

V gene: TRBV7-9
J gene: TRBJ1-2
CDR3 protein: CASSLDIPNYGYTF

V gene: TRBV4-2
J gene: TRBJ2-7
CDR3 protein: CASSQSGGSSYEQYF

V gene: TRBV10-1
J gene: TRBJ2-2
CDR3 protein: CASSVKNTGELFF

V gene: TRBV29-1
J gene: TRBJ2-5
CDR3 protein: CSVEGGRAWIETQYF

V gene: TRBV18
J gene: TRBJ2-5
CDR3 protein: CASSPRAGESQYF

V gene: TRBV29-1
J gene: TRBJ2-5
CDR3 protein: CSQGTRRDQYF

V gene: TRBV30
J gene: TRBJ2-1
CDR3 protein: CAWSTGTSGYNEQFF

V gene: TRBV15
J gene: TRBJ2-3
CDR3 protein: CATSGEAQREGLTDTQYF

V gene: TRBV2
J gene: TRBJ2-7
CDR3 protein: CASAFGGGAYEQYF

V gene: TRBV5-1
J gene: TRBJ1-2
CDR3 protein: CASSLFRDYGYTF

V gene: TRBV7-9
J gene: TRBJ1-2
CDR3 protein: CASSRQTYGYTF

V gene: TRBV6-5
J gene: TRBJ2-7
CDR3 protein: CASRRLAGHQEEQYF

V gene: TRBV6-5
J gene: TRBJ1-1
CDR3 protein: CASIGDRRAFF